This T cell receptor (beta chain) was captured in a study of T cell responses to AZD1222 COVID-19 vaccine. Study results and limitations: Most donors were white British, females outnumbered males, and clonal diversity was possibly underestimated. Repertoire collection took place solely once the T cell response had peaked. Baseline testing showed seropositivity in only 6 or 7 AZD1222 recipients. Epitopes outside B.1.351 and B.1.1.7 mutated regions reportedly drew nearly half of spike TCRs.

Germline CDR1 is LGHDT and CDR2 is YNNKEL (reference sequence). Trimming removed 1 base at V and 2 bases at J, with 6 bases between. The CDR3 sequence is 14 residues long. Produced via immunoSEQ multiplex PCR; TCRdb's table is partial and in-frame only. The sample comprises roughly 120,000 clones, 70% to 90% of which are singletons, and approximately 3.5% rests with the top ten. On this clone itself: The antigen is not known.

The source of this sequence is an adult in good health. The chain carries TRBV3-1 (or the pseudogene TRBV3-2) and TRBJ1-5, with a tentative D call TRBD1 (6 bases). The input for sequencing was peripheral blood, taken on day 0 of AZD1222 vaccination. The CDR3 bases are TGTGCCAGCAGCCAAGCAGGGGGCAATCAGCCCCAGCATTTT. Its translation: CASSQAGGNQPQHF.